This record covers a single TCR beta chain. As yet, its antigen is unknown. Authors of the study amplified TCR beta CDR3 regions from RNA transcripts. TCR CDR3 underwent first-round RT-PCR with the HTBI primer set. Each CDR3 protein is one row after TCRdb ran MiXCR on the multiplex PCR reads. The sample contains some 300,000 distinct CDR3 sequences, about 13% of which appear only once. Clinical symptoms, serum thyroxine, TRAb, thyroid ultrasound and orbital computed tomography established diagnosis. Around 9.9 ml of fresh peripheral blood supplied the PBMCs. This sample was included in a study of T cells in Graves' hyperthyroidism and ophthalmopathy. CDR1 and CDR2 (germline): SEHNR, FQNEAQ (reference sequence). Trimming left V 4 bases short and J 0 bases short, with 9 bases between. This CDR3 region has 14 residues. General study findings and limits: Most clonotypes expanded in thyroid above 0.001 were likewise present in blood. The model made its ophthalmopathy prediction, and onset followed a median approximately 6 months later.

The TCR was taken from a woman aged 40 to 55 with Graves' hyperthyroidism. The chain recombines TRBV7-9 with TRBJ2-5; D remains ambiguous. Input material: blood. CDR3 loop: CASSSLADQETQYF. The CDR3 DNA reads as TGTGCCAGCAGCTCCCTCGCGGACCAAGAGACCCAGTACTTC.